The 23 T cell receptor beta chains presented below share a single source sample, sequenced in a study of human T cells and chemical hapten exposure. As to time point: healthy volunteer bleed at 2 weeks. The authors extracted total RNA from unfractionated whole blood. TCRdb ran MiXCR on the RACE reads and lists one entry per CDR3 protein. This table has about 130,000 distinct CDR3 sequences, around 8.2% appearing once. Sequences were obtained from whole blood. These receptor sequences come from a male donor in good health. Some clones in this sample may be carry-over from other donors' samples.

The chain combines TRBV5-6 with TRBJ2-7; a possible D gene is TRBD2 (5 bases). The germline V gene encodes CDR1 SGHDT and CDR2 YYEEEE. Trimming stripped 4 bases from V and 3 bases from J, with 11 bases between. The CDR3 length is 13 residues. CDR3 coding DNA: TGTGCCAGCAGCCCGGGAATCCACTACGAGCAGTACTTC. The encoded protein is CASSPGIHYEQYF.

Only a few counts were recorded for this clonotype. The chain is built from TRBV5-5 and TRBJ2-1; 10 bases are shared with TRBD1. This CDR3 is 15 amino acids long. Per the germline V gene, CDR1 is SGHKS and CDR2 is YYEKEE (reference sequence). With V trimmed by 0 bases and J by 8 bases, 5 bases remained unmatched. The CDR3 is CASSLVGQGTDEQFF. The CDR3 nucleotides read TGTGCCAGCAGCTTGGTGGGACAGGGGACCGATGAGCAGTTCTTC. The full variable domain, rest sourced from reference TRBV5-5 and TRBJ2-1, is DAGVTQSPTHLIKTRGQQVTLRCSPISGHKSVSWYQQVLGQGPQFIFQYYEKEERGRGNFPDRFSARQFPNYSSELNVNALLLGDSALYLCASSLVGQGTDEQFFGPGTRLTVL.

The CDR3 sequence: CASSLAGGGTNVLTF. In nucleotides, the CDR3 is TGTGCCAGCAGCCTCGCCGGGGGAGGCACCAACGTCCTGACTTTC. The chain links TRBV3-1 to TRBJ2-6; possibly TRBD2 for D (6 bases). CDR3 size: 15 residues. Per germline, CDR1 LGHDT and CDR2 YNNKEL (reference sequence). V was pared by 4 bases and J by 8 bases, with 15 bases between.

This clonotype was found many times. The rearrangement uses TRBV6-5 and TRBJ2-6, with 9 nucleotides matching TRBD1. The CDR3 is 17 amino acids. The germline CDR1 and CDR2 sequences are MNHEY and SVGAGI. V shed 0 bases and J 1 base; nucleotides not matched to a gene: 1. CDR3 sequence reads: CASSYSGTGSGANVLTF. DNA of the CDR3: TGTGCCAGCAGTTACTCCGGGACAGGGTCTGGGGCCAACGTCCTGACTTTC.

The chain carries TRBV7-9 and TRBJ2-3; 10 bases are a match to TRBD1. This CDR3 has 13 residues. Trimming took 8 bases from V and 5 from J; bases not matched to a gene: 4. Per germline, CDR1 SEHNR and CDR2 FQNEAQ (reference sequence). The CDR3 here is CASEGQGKDTQYF. The CDR3 coding sequence is TGTGCCAGCGAGGGACAGGGGAAAGATACGCAGTATTTT.

This clonotype was seen ten or more times. The rearrangement joins TRBV20-1 to TRBJ2-7, with TRBD1 matching over 9 bases. The CDR3 covers 15 residues. CDR1 DFQATT and CDR2 SNEGSKA come from the germline V gene (reference sequence). V lost 5 bases, J lost 2 bases, and 10 bases stayed unmatched. CDR3 nucleotides: TGCAGTGCTCAGTACATGGACAGGGGTACCTACGAGCAGTACTTC. Translation: CSAQYMDRGTYEQYF.

The rearrangement uses TRBV11-2 and TRBJ2-3; 8 positions match TRBD2. V dropped 7 bases and J dropped 0; count of bases not matched to a gene: 6. Germline-derived CDR1 and CDR2 are SGHAT and FQNNGV. The CDR3 is 15 amino acids. CDR3 sequence (DNA): TGTGCCAGCACCATAGCGGGATCTAGCACAGATACGCAGTATTTT. Encoded protein: CASTIAGSSTDTQYF.

This clonotype was picked up many times. The chain uses TRBV12-3 or TRBV12-4 and TRBJ2-7; 7 bases are a match to TRBD1. CDR3 length: 13 residues. V lost 6 bases to trimming and J lost 3 bases; unmatched junction nucleotides: 5. CDR3 sequence (DNA): TGTGCCAGCAGCGCGACAGGGAGCTACGAGCAGTACTTC. This codes for CASSATGSYEQYF.

The chain is built from TRBV15 and TRBJ2-5; 10 bases agree with TRBD1. The CDR3 is made up of 15 amino acids. V shed 2 bases and J 5 bases; nucleotides not matched to a gene: 5. The germline gives CDR1 LNHNV, CDR2 YYDKDF (reference sequence). CDR3 residues: CATSRRDRGQETQYF. CDR3 coding DNA: TGTGCCACCAGCAGAAGAGACAGGGGGCAGGAGACCCAGTACTTC.

CDR3 nucleotide sequence: TGCGCCAGCAGCTTGGCCGGAAGCGGGAGTTCCTCCACAGATACGCAGTATTTT. Encoded protein: CASSLAGSGSSSTDTQYF. V gene TRBV5-1 combines with J gene TRBJ2-3; 8 bases are shared with TRBD2. Trimming took 0 bases from V and 2 from J; bases not matched to a gene: 11. The CDR3 spans 18 residues. Germline assignment: CDR1 SGHRS and CDR2 YFSETQ.

This clonotype was seen a handful of times. The chain recombines TRBV29-1 with TRBJ1-2; the match to TRBD1 covers 7 bases. V lost 3 bases and J lost 2; bases outside the gene matches: 6. CDR1 SQVTM and CDR2 ANQGSEA come from the germline V gene. There are 14 residues in the CDR3. The chain's CDR3 is CSVDRGKSNYGYTF. CDR3 nucleotide sequence: TGCAGCGTTGACAGGGGGAAAAGCAACTATGGCTACACCTTC.

This clonotype was counted between two and nine times. The rearrangement uses TRBV4-2 and TRBJ2-5; the D is unclear. The V end lost 4 bases, the J end lost 0 bases, and 12 bases lay between the germline ends. The germline V gene has CDR1 LGHNA and CDR2 YNFKEQ. The CDR3 is 15 amino acids. CDR3 in DNA: TGTGCCAGCAGCCGAAGCCTGGTCAACCAAGAGACCCAGTACTTC. Protein: CASSRSLVNQETQYF.

The rearrangement joins TRBV12-3 or TRBV12-4 to TRBJ1-4; the match to TRBD1 covers 9 bases. The CDR3 covers 13 residues. Trimming cost V 6 bases and J 8 bases; bases outside gene matches: 4. For the CDR3, the DNA is TGTGCCAGCAGACAGGGGGCAGGGGAAAAACTGTTTTTT. Its protein product is CASRQGAGEKLFF.

This clonotype has a handful of counts. V is TRBV4-2 and J is TRBJ1-5; D is possibly TRBD1 (6 bases). The germline V and J ends were trimmed by 0 bases and 2 bases, with 17 bases remaining between them. Per germline, CDR1 LGHNA and CDR2 YNFKEQ. The CDR3 totals 18 residues. The CDR3 nucleotides are TGTGCCAGCAGCCAAGATCGGGGCCAGGGGATCGGCAATCAGCCCCAGCATTTT. It is translated as CASSQDRGQGIGNQPQHF.

J is TRBJ2-5 and V is TRBV29-1; 7 nucleotides agree with TRBD1. The junction had 1 base not matched to a gene; V was cut back by 2 bases and J by 1 base. The V gene's germline CDR1 is SQVTM and CDR2 ANQGSEA. This CDR3 contains 13 residues. The CDR3 DNA is TGCAGCGTTGAAACAGGGGCCCAAGAGACCCAGTACTTC. Protein product: CSVETGAQETQYF.

This clonotype was counted only a few times. This chain connects TRBV7-6 to TRBJ2-1; TRBD2 matches 14 bases. This CDR3 comprises 14 residues. Germline V gene data show CDR1 as SGHVS and CDR2 as FNYEAQ. Trimming cost V 5 bases and J 7 bases; bases outside gene matches: 1. The CDR3 protein is CASSRTSGGNEQFF. The CDR3 DNA sequence: TGTGCCAGCAGCCGGACTAGCGGGGGGAATGAGCAGTTCTTC.

This clonotype has ten or more counts. CDR3 DNA: TGTGCCAGCAGCGTAGAAGACACCAATCAGCCCCAGCATTTT. Translated, it gives CASSVEDTNQPQHF. The chain employs TRBV9 and TRBJ1-5; D remains ambiguous. The CDR3 has 14 amino acids. V was cut by 0 bases and J by 3 bases, with 7 bases left in between. CDR1 and CDR2 from the germline V gene are SGDLS and YYNGEE.

This clonotype was observed at least ten times. This chain uses TRBV21-1 with TRBJ2-1; the table's TRBD2 call for D was not verified on the DNA. TRBV21-1 represents a pseudogene. CDR3 length: 18 residues. The CDR3 spells CASSKDASAGPIYNEQFF. In DNA form, the CDR3 reads TGTGCCAGCAGCAAAGATGCCTCAGCGGGACCCATCTACAATGAGCAGTTCTTC.

This clonotype was seen ten or more times. The V and J genes are TRBV29-1 and TRBJ2-7; D not certain. The germline V and J ends were trimmed by 1 base and 2 bases, with 12 bases remaining between them. CDR3 length: 14 amino acids. In germline, CDR1 is SQVTM, CDR2 ANQGSEA. CDR3: CSVEGPGSTYEQYF. As DNA, the CDR3 is TGCAGCGTTGAAGGCCCAGGAAGCACCTACGAGCAGTACTTC.

This clonotype came up many times. This rearrangement joins TRBV11-2 to TRBJ1-1; 7 positions agree with TRBD1. This CDR3 has 11 residues. Germline V gene lookup returns CDR1 SGHAT and CDR2 FQNNGV. Germline trimming cut 5 bases from V and 10 bases from J; bases unmatched to any gene: 4. CDR3 nucleotide sequence: TGTGCCAGCAGCCTCAGGGGGGTAGCTTTCTTT. Its translation is CASSLRGVAFF. The complete variable domain, with remaining parts taken from reference TRBV11-2 and TRBJ1-1, reads EAGVAQSPRYKIIEKRQSVAFWCNPISGHATLYWYQQILGQGPKLLIQFQNNGVVDDSQLPKDRFSAERLKGVDSTLKIQPAKLEDSAVYLCASSLRGVAFFGQGTRLTVV.

This clonotype was counted only a few times. V and J are TRBV5-4 and TRBJ2-1, with TRBD1 identical over 8 bases. The germline V gene has CDR1 SGHNT and CDR2 YYREEE (reference sequence). V gave up 4 bases and J gave up 3 bases; unmatched junction bases: 9. The CDR3 is made up of 16 amino acids. The CDR3 DNA is TGTGCCAGCAGCCCGGGCAGGGGGCGGCTCTACAATGAGCAGTTCTTC. Encoded protein: CASSPGRGRLYNEQFF.

This clonotype was observed many times. J is TRBJ2-5 and V is TRBV20-1; no reliable D call. The CDR3 is made up of 15 amino acids. Trimming left V 0 bases short and J 0 bases short, with 11 bases between. CDR1 is DFQATT and CDR2 is SNEGSKA in the germline V gene (reference sequence). The CDR3 nucleotides read TGCAGTGCTAGAGATCCGAGGACGTACCAAGAGACCCAGTACTTC. It specifies CSARDPRTYQETQYF.

In its sample, this clonotype was seen a few times. This chain connects TRBV12-3 or TRBV12-4 to TRBJ1-1, with 7 bases identical to TRBD1. CDR3 size: 14 residues. The J segment lost 6 bases and the V segment lost 6 bases, leaving 10 bases of the junction unmatched. CDR3 bases: TGTGCCAGCAGGAGCAACAGGGGATTCCCTGAAGCTTTCTTT. Protein product: CASRSNRGFPEAFF.